The subject of this entry is one T cell receptor (beta chain). Its target is not known. A universal primer site and UMIs were added as TCR cDNA was made by 5'RACE template switching. TCRdb reprocessed the 5' RACE reads via MiXCR and lists one record per CDR3 protein. The sample includes approximately 160,000 distinct CDR3 sequences, approximately 9.9% of them seen just once. V was clipped by 7 bases and J by 4 bases; unmatched bases: 5. The CDR3 spans 12 residues. CDR1 and CDR2 from the germline V gene are SQVTM and ANQGSEA. These data are taken from a study of T cells after yellow fever vaccination. Study-level background: The authors prepared low-cell-number fractions using SMART-Seq v4 Ultra Low Input.

General observations from the study: Though weaker, the secondary response peaked faster, on day 5 versus 15. Most primary-vaccination clones recurred post-booster (just under 98% CD4, more than 85% CD8).

This sequence originates from a man aged 18-30 years who received the YFV17D yellow fever vaccine. The starting material was CD8+ T cells sorted from PBMCs, obtained 45 days after the yellow fever booster vaccination. This chain links TRBV29-1 with TRBJ1-1; 8 nucleotides align to TRBD1. CDR3 sequence: CSATTGGTEAFF. CDR3 nucleotide sequence: TGCAGCGCTACCACAGGGGGCACTGAAGCTTTCTTT.